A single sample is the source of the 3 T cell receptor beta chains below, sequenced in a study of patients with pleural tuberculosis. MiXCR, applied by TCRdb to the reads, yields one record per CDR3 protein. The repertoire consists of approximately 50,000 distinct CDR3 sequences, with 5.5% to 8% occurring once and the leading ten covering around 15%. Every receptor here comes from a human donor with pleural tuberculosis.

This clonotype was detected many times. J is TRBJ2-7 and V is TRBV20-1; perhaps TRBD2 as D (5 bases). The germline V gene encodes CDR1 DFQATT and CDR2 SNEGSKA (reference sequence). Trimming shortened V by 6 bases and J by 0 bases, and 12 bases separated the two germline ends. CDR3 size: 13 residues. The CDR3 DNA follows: TGCAGTGCCGAGGGCTTTAGCTCCTACGAGCAGTACTTC. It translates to CSAEGFSSYEQYF.

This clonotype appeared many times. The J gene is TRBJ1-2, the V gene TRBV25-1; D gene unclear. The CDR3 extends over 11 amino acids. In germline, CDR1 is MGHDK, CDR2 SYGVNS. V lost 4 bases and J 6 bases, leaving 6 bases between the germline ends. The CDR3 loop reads CASSVPDGYTF. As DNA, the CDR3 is TGTGCCAGCAGTGTTCCGGATGGCTACACCTTC.

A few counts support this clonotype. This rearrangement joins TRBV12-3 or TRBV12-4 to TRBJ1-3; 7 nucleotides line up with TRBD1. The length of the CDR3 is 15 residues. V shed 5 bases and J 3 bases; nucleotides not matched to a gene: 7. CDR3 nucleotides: TGTGCCAGCAGTCCTGACAGGGCTTTTGGAAACACCATATATTTT. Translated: CASSPDRAFGNTIYF.